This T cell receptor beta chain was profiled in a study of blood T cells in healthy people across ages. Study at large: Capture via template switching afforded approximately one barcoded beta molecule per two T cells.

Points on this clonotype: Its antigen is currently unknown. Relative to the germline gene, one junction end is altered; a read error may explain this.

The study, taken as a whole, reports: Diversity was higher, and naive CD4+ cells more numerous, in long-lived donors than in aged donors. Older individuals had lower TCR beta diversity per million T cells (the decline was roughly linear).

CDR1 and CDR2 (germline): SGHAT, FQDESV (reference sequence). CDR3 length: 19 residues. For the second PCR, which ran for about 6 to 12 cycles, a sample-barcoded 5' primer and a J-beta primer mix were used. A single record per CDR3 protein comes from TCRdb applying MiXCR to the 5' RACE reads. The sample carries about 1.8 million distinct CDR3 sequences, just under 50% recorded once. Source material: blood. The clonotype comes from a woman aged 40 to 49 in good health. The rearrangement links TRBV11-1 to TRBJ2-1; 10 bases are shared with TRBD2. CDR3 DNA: TGTGCCAGCAGCCCCCGGCGTCTAGCGGGGGCTTCCTCCTACAACGAGCAGTTCTTC. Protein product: CASSPRRLAGASSYNEQFF.